This T cell receptor beta chain was profiled in a study of blood T cells in healthy people across ages. Germline V CDR1 and CDR2: SQVTM, ANQGSEA. The length of the CDR3 is 11 residues. V was pared by 3 bases and J by 11 bases, with 13 bases between. Then a second PCR, running about 7 to 11 cycles, was carried out with a sample-barcoded 5' primer and a J-beta primer mix. TCRdb reprocessed the 5' RACE reads with MiXCR, giving one entry per CDR3 protein. Of roughly 2 million distinct CDR3 sequences listed, just under 50% are singletons. What was sequenced was blood. This chain uses TRBV29-1 with TRBJ2-5; D is unclear. This sequence was found in a woman aged 40 to 55 in good health. The CDR3 sequence: CSVDWALEQYF. CDR3 sequence (DNA): TGCAGCGTTGATTGGGCTTTGGAGCAGTACTTC.